A selection of T cell receptor beta chains follows, all from one sample in a study of shared clonotypes between healthy human individuals. Method: immunoSEQ multiplex PCR; TCRdb's copy keeps in-frame clones and lacks some. This sample yields hundreds of thousands of clones, of which 97% are seen a single time; about 0.057% belongs to the top ten. The sample consisted of naive CD4+ T cells sorted from blood. The receptors come from a woman between 25 and 40 years old in good health. Each CDR3 is given with its conserved first and last residue. The D gene is left open where the match is weak. Clone size is stated in some rows and not others, as once, few, many or a class when expanded.

V	size	D	J	CDR3	DNA
TRBV27	NA	TRBD2	TRBJ2-7	CASTGTSGSTYEQYF	TGTGCCAGCACCGGGACTAGCGGGAGTACGTACGAGCAGTACTTC
TRBV18	NA	TRBD1	TRBJ1-1	CASSSQGNRGSTEAFF	TGTGCCAGCTCATCTCAGGGAAACAGGGGGAGCACTGAAGCTTTCTTT
TRBV21-1	NA	NA	TRBJ1-5	CASSKWGGKDNQPQHF	TGTGCCAGCAGCAAATGGGGAGGGAAAGACAATCAGCCCCAGCATTTT
TRBV28	NA	TRBD1	TRBJ2-1	CASSLIDRAGEFF	TGTGCCAGCAGCTTAATCGACAGGGCTGGTGAGTTCTTC
TRBV5-1	NA	TRBD2	TRBJ2-1	CASSLASGGYNEQFF	TGCGCCAGCAGCTTAGCTAGCGGGGGCTACAATGAGCAGTTCTTC
TRBV15	NA	NA	TRBJ2-3	CATSRDRGAGDTQYF	TGTGCCACCAGCAGAGACAGGGGCGCGGGAGATACGCAGTATTTT
TRBV27	NA	TRBD1	TRBJ1-4	CASSFRGPGTTNEKLFF	TGTGCCAGCAGTTTCAGGGGGCCGGGGACAACTAATGAAAAACTGTTTTTT
TRBV28	NA	NA	TRBJ1-5	CASSLLLVGRTNQPQHF	TGTGCCAGCAGTTTACTTTTGGTTGGGCGGACCAATCAGCCCCAGCATTTT
TRBV4-2	NA	TRBD2	TRBJ2-5	CASSQEGTSEETQYF	TGTGCCAGCAGCCAAGAGGGGACTAGCGAGGAGACCCAGTACTTC
TRBV25-1	NA	NA	TRBJ2-3	CASSDPTSTDTQYF	TGTGCCAGCAGTGATCCCACTAGCACAGATACGCAGTATTTT
TRBV18	NA	NA	TRBJ2-5	CASSPQGPQETQYF	TGTGCCAGCTCACCACAGGGGCCCCAAGAGACCCAGTACTTC
TRBV6-5	NA	NA	TRBJ2-7	CASSARRPSYEQYF	TGTGCCAGCAGCGCCCGGAGGCCATCCTACGAGCAGTACTTC
TRBV28	NA	TRBD2	TRBJ2-7	CATDGTSGSYEQYF	TGTGCCACCGATGGGACTAGCGGTTCCTACGAGCAGTACTTC
TRBV23-1	NA	TRBD2	TRBJ2-1	CASSQSPGGNLYNEQFF	TGCGCCAGCAGTCAATCTCCGGGAGGTAACCTCTACAATGAGCAGTTCTTC
TRBV28	NA	NA	TRBJ1-4	CASSLATNEKLFF	TGTGCCAGCAGTCTCGCAACTAATGAAAAACTGTTTTTT
TRBV6-4	once	TRBD2	TRBJ2-1	CASRTSGIYNEQFF	TGTGCCAGCAGGACTAGCGGAATTTACAATGAGCAGTTCTTC
TRBV9	NA	TRBD1	TRBJ2-7	CASSPRTGEYEQYF	TGTGCCAGCAGCCCGAGGACAGGGGAGTACGAGCAGTACTTC
TRBV28	NA	TRBD1	TRBJ1-5	CASSLFQGVSNQPQHF	TGTGCCAGCAGTTTATTCCAGGGGGTAAGCAATCAGCCCCAGCATTTT
TRBV4-1	NA	NA	TRBJ2-7	CASSHLLSGAITKQYF	TGCGCCAGCAGCCATCTACTATCTGGGGCTATTACGAAGCAGTACTTC
TRBV5-6	NA	TRBD1	TRBJ2-1	CASSVGTGGYEQFF	TGTGCCAGCAGCGTCGGGACAGGGGGTTATGAGCAGTTCTTC
TRBV7-9	NA	NA	TRBJ2-6	CASSLAFSGANVLTF	TGTGCCAGCAGCTTAGCCTTCTCTGGGGCCAACGTCCTGACTTTC
TRBV5-1	NA	NA	TRBJ2-7	CASSLPESSYEQYF	TGCGCCAGCAGCTTACCTGAGAGCTCCTACGAGCAGTACTTC
TRBV13	NA	NA	TRBJ1-1	CASSRDGGNTEAFF	TGTGCCAGCAGCCGCGACGGGGGGAACACTGAAGCTTTCTTT
TRBV28	NA	NA	TRBJ2-2	CASSLSMGELFF	TGTGCCAGCAGTCTAAGTATGGGGGAGCTGTTTTTT
TRBV18	NA	NA	TRBJ2-7	CASSPGVYEQYF	TGTGCCAGCTCCCCGGGGGTCTACGAGCAGTACTTC
TRBV6-4	once	TRBD2	TRBJ2-1	CASSDSASGRARNEQFF	TGTGCCAGCAGTGACTCGGCTAGCGGGAGGGCACGCAATGAGCAGTTCTTC
TRBV28	NA	NA	TRBJ1-1	CASSRQSNTEAFF	TGTGCCAGCAGCCGACAGTCGAACACTGAAGCTTTCTTT
TRBV30	NA	NA	TRBJ1-1	CAWNSGVVNTEAFF	TGTGCCTGGAACTCCGGAGTGGTGAACACTGAAGCTTTCTTT
TRBV7-7	NA	NA	TRBJ2-3	CASSVSGATDTQYF	TGTGCCAGCAGCGTCTCTGGGGCCACAGATACGCAGTATTTT
TRBV2	NA	TRBD1	TRBJ1-1	CASSSALGQKNTEAFF	TGTGCCAGCAGCTCTGCGCTGGGACAGAAAAACACTGAAGCTTTCTTT
TRBV11-3	NA	TRBD1	TRBJ1-5	CASSSQGMRNQPQHF	TGTGCCAGCAGCTCACAGGGGATGCGTAATCAGCCCCAGCATTTT
TRBV2	NA	TRBD1	TRBJ2-7	CASGPLPSGTGGGYEQYF	TGTGCCAGCGGACCCCTCCCTTCCGGGACAGGGGGCGGCTACGAGCAGTACTTC
TRBV19	NA	NA	TRBJ2-3	CASSIGGVGRAEDTQYF	TGTGCCAGTAGTATTGGCGGGGTCGGTAGGGCTGAAGATACGCAGTATTTT
TRBV25-1	NA	NA	TRBJ1-3	CASTHSGNTIYF	TGTGCCAGCACCCACTCTGGAAACACCATATATTTT
TRBV5-1	NA	TRBD1	TRBJ2-7	CASSKDRDTYEQYF	TGCGCCAGCAGCAAGGACAGGGACACCTACGAGCAGTACTTC
TRBV5-1	NA	NA	TRBJ2-5	CASRQEGETQYF	TGCGCCAGCAGGCAAGAGGGAGAGACCCAGTACTTC
TRBV11-2	NA	NA	TRBJ2-7	CASSLTVPYEQYF	TGTGCCAGCAGCTTAACCGTACCCTACGAGCAGTACTTC
TRBV14	NA	TRBD2	TRBJ2-3	CASSNLAGDLGTDTQYF	TGTGCCAGCAGCAATTTAGCGGGAGATCTCGGCACAGATACGCAGTATTTT
TRBV7-9	once	TRBD1	TRBJ1-6	CASSQGDSTDSPLHF	TGTGCCAGCAGCCAGGGGGACAGCACCGATTCACCCCTCCACTTT
TRBV7-8	NA	TRBD2	TRBJ2-1	CASSLGGTSGINEQFF	TGTGCCAGCAGCTTAGGGGGGACTAGCGGGATAAATGAGCAGTTCTTC
TRBV6-5	NA	NA	TRBJ1-2	CASSSYRADGSGGYTF	TGTGCCAGCAGTTCATACAGGGCGGACGGGTCGGGAGGCTACACCTTC
TRBV28	NA	NA	TRBJ1-1	CASSLPGNTEAFF	TGTGCCAGCAGTTTACCAGGTAACACTGAAGCTTTCTTT
TRBV5-1	NA	NA	TRBJ1-1	CASSLATVNTEAFF	TGCGCCAGCAGCTTGGCCACGGTGAACACTGAAGCTTTCTTT
TRBV6-5	NA	NA	TRBJ1-1	CASSLEGLGTEAFF	TGTGCCAGCAGTTTGGAGGGGTTGGGAACTGAAGCTTTCTTT
TRBV29-1	once	NA	TRBJ1-2	CSVVTAANYGYTF	TGCAGCGTTGTTACAGCGGCTAACTATGGCTACACCTTC
TRBV10-1	NA	NA	TRBJ2-3	CASSANPDTQYF	TGCGCCAGCAGTGCTAATCCAGATACGCAGTATTTT
TRBV10-1	NA	NA	TRBJ2-1	CASRRRGTYNEQFF	TGCGCCAGCAGGCGAAGGGGCACCTACAATGAGCAGTTCTTC
TRBV7-9	NA	NA	TRBJ2-7	CASSVRVDEQYF	TGTGCCAGCAGCGTCAGGGTTGACGAGCAGTACTTC
TRBV19	NA	TRBD1	TRBJ1-3	CAVGTGGTGNTIYF	TGTGCCGTCGGGACAGGGGGCACTGGAAACACCATATATTTT